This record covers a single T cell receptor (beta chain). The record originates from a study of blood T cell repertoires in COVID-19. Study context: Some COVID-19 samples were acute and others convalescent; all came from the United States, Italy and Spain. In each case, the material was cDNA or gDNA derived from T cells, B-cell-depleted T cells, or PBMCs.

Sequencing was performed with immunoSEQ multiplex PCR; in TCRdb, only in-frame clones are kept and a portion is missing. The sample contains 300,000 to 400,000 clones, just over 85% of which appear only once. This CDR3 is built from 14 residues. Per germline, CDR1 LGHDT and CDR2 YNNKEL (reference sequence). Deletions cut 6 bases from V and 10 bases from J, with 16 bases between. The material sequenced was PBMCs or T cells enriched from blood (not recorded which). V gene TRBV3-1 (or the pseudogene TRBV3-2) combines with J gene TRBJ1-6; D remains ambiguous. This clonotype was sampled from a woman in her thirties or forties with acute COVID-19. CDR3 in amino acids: CASRLDGIGSPLHF. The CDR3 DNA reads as TGTGCCAGCAGACTTGACGGGATAGGATCACCCCTCCACTTT.